This T cell receptor beta chain was sequenced in a study of blood T cell repertoires in COVID-19. Study-level background: Sample material is recorded as cDNA or gDNA derived from T cells, B-cell-depleted T cells, or PBMCs.

In the authors' workflow: Nucleated cell number was recorded as an estimate derived from reference gene primer amplification. The protocol was immunoSEQ multiplex PCR, while the TCRdb copy is restricted to in-frame clones and leaves out a portion. Clone size and the V and J calls come from that table; the DNA yielded D and trimming. The sample shows under 350,000 clones, 70% to 90% of them seen only once. Germline-derived CDR1 and CDR2 are SQVTM and ANQGSEA. J lost 3 bases, V lost 6 bases, and 6 bases had no gene match. The CDR3 has 14 residues. The sequencing sample was made of peripheral blood. The chain carries TRBV29-1 and TRBJ2-3; 10 bases align to TRBD2. The sequence came from a woman in her 70s with acute or convalescent COVID-19. For the CDR3, the DNA is TGCAGCGTCCAAAGCGGGGGGGCTACAGATACGCAGTATTTT. As protein: CSVQSGGATDTQYF.